This TCR beta chain comes out of a study of CD8 T cells in Susac syndrome. Study results and caveats: The study recognized that its TCR sequencing and HLA analysis covered a relatively small number of individuals.

CD8+ and CD4+ T cells taken from blood had their TCR beta sequenced. Controls matched for age and sex were healthy donors. Reverse transcription of roughly 0.45 to 1 ug RNA was carried out with random hexamers. Amplification of the TCR beta CDR3 was carried out by immunoSEQ multiplex PCR, which spanned a total of 54 Vbeta and 13 Jbeta segments. In TCRdb, the immunoSEQ multiplex PCR reads were re-called with MiXCR into one record per CDR3 protein. This sample has about 110,000 distinct CDR3 sequences, with around 95% found just once. About this clonotype: No antigen is known for it.

This clonotype was sampled from a human donor in good health. Sample: CD4+ T cells from PBMCs.

CDR3 coding DNA: TGCAGTGCTTTCACTAGCGGGAGGGCCGGGCGTACAGATACGCAGTATTTT. Encoded protein: CSAFTSGRAGRTDTQYF. V is TRBV20-1 and J is TRBJ2-3; TRBD2 agrees at 13 bases. The CDR3 contains 17 residues. The germline V gene encodes CDR1 DFQATT and CDR2 SNEGSKA (reference sequence). The V segment lost 5 bases and the J segment 3 bases; nucleotides outside the gene matches: 11.